The clone carrying this T cell receptor (beta chain) showed up many times. Its antigen is undetermined. J lost 1 base, V lost 4 bases, and 9 bases had no gene match. This CDR3 region has 18 residues. These data are taken from a study of T cells in Graves' hyperthyroidism and ophthalmopathy. The study, taken as a whole, reports: The model predicted ophthalmopathy a median roughly six months before onset. Expanded thyroid clonotypes (above 0.001) were mostly also found in blood.

Any patient presenting with uncontrolled infection, other autoimmune disease, pregnancy or lactation was left out. There were TCR beta CDR3 regions amplified from RNA transcripts. First-round RT-PCR targeting the TCR CDR3 was performed with the HTBI primer set. Each CDR3 protein is one row after TCRdb ran MiXCR on the multiplex PCR reads. Here the sample spans approximately 740,000 distinct CDR3 sequences, 14% being singletons. Material: blood. This sequence joins TRBV12-3 or TRBV12-4 and TRBJ2-5; 13 nucleotides match TRBD2. This TCR derives from a woman under 30 with Graves' hyperthyroidism. This CDR3 is CASSSTSGGRGPQETQYF. The CDR3 nucleotides read TGTGCCAGCAGTTCGACTAGCGGGGGGAGGGGGCCCCAAGAGACCCAGTACTTC.